The source of this TCR beta chain is a study of Graves' ophthalmopathy and Graves' hyperthyroidism (dated by TCRdb to the late 2010s). With regard to the full study: Peripheral blood was collected before any treatment was given, at the time of initial diagnosis. To tell Graves' ophthalmopathy apart from Graves' hyperthyroidism, and to predict which patients would progress to ophthalmopathy, the study relied on TCR beta repertoire signatures. In total, 135 blood samples were TCR-sequenced: some 40 ophthalmopathy, roughly 80 hyperthyroidism and about 17 hyperthyroidism-to-ophthalmopathy patients. A discovery set of 95 to 100 patients (more than 40 ophthalmopathy, 60 or so stable hyperthyroidism) was enrolled to explore V-J signatures distinguishing ophthalmopathy from hyperthyroidism. The independent validation cohort included 18 hyperthyroidism patients plus 17 patients who later progressed from hyperthyroidism to ophthalmopathy. In six hyperthyroidism patients, T-cell repertoires of thyroid tissue and blood were compared. Following sample collection, hyperthyroidism patients were given methimazole at a starting dose of 30 mg daily, and ophthalmopathy patients were given high-dose intravenous methylprednisolone. What the research found in general, with its limitations: Sample size was not predetermined statistically, and investigators were not blinded to group allocation. Most expanded thyroid clonotypes with frequency above 0.001 were also detected in blood, suggesting blood repertoires may reflect the thyroid immune response. In validation, the model predicted ophthalmopathy progression with 70.59% sensitivity and about 77% specificity; eleven to twelve predicted patients were CT-confirmed with GO in a median of approximately 6.5 months. Ophthalmopathy was separated from stable hyperthyroidism by the 13-signature model with about 88% sensitivity and roughly 82% specificity in cross-validation and with 80%/75% in the test set.

This clonotype occurred a few times. Its antigen has not been determined. The input lacks base qualities; no much larger clone sits a single base away. The ophthalmopathy patients had moderately to severely active disease, with a Clinical Activity Score of 3 or higher, a NOSPECS grade of 4 or higher, and a disease duration of less than 3 months. Anyone with other autoimmune diseases, uncontrolled infections, pregnancy or lactation was excluded from the study. Diagnosis was based on clinical symptoms, serum thyroxine, TRAb, thyroid ultrasound and orbital computed tomography. PBMCs were isolated from 10 ml of fresh peripheral blood by Ficoll-Paque density gradient centrifugation. Trizol reagent was used to extract the total RNA, and its quality was then checked on an Agilent 2100 Bioanalyzer. For repertoire sequencing, TCR beta CDR3 regions were amplified from RNA transcripts. HTBI primers and the Qiagen OneStep RT-PCR kit were used in a first-round RT-PCR, which was followed by a second-round multiplex PCR, size selection and purification. The libraries underwent paired-end sequencing with 100 bp reads on an Illumina HiSeq2000. Per the original workflow: SOAPnuke was used to process the reads, throwing out any read that had adapters, had uncalled bases, had a mean Phred below 15, or lacked an exact constant-primer or identifier match. COPE v1.2.5 was used to merge the high-quality paired reads. Clonotypes were defined as unique nucleotide sequences and were aligned to IMGT TRB V, D and J references using MiTCR v1.1. Analysis was restricted to V-J combinations with a frequency above 0.0001, which covered approximately 99% of repertoires. For each V-J combination, a TCR clonal expansion and chaos score was defined as the ratio of F50 clonal expansion to chaos observed in the TCRdist matrix. Features were reduced by Welch's t-statistics and random forest to 10 to 15 V-J combinations, which fed a naive Bayes classifier. The Morisita-Horn index was used to measure how similar the thyroid and blood repertoires were. In TCRdb, the public reads were trimmed at Q25 with fastp and aligned with MiXCR, with productive beta chains retained. Identical CDR3 proteins give one entry, which carries the most common genes and DNA. TCRdb's processing, not the study's, gives the V and J calls here. Within this sample are about 640,000 distinct CDR3 sequences, with 35% to 50% of them counted one time only. In total, the top ten clones hold 3% to 3.5% of the sample.

The germline V gene specifies MGHRA as CDR1 and YSYEKL as CDR2. The junction carries 14 bases between V and J, which are trimmed by 5 bases and 0 bases respectively. Reading from cysteine to phenylalanine, the CDR3 counts 16 amino acids. The entry retains the CDR3 DNA only, 48 bases that are in frame from base 1. The sequencing sample was made of peripheral blood. This clonotype originated in an adult man with Graves' ophthalmopathy. The V gene is TRBV4-1 and the J gene is TRBJ1-5; a confident D gene designation cannot be given. The CDR3 protein is CASSDRQVTSNQPQHF. In nucleotide form, the sequence is TGCGCCAGCAGCGATCGTCAGGTAACTAGCAATCAGCCCCAGCATTTT.